This TCR beta chain was sequenced in a study of shared clonotypes between healthy human individuals (dated by TCRdb to about 2020). For the wider study: The cohort comprised two women and a few men aged 18 to 49 years. Between about 0.94 and 8.9 billion PBMCs per donor were obtained by leukapheresis. To increase sequencing depth and limit assay-specific biases, different laboratories used diverse techniques to prepare libraries and sequence TCR repertoires. For each donor, CD4 naive and CD4 memory were each run on three plates, CD8 naive on two plates, and CD8 memory on one plate. The study deeply sequenced blood TCR repertoires of 5 or 6 healthy adults to estimate repertoire size and the extent of clonotype sharing between individuals.

This clone was recorded once. There is no known antigen for this receptor. Within one base of it there is no much larger clone, and no base qualities were kept. The CDR3 covers 15 residues, taking in both the cysteine and the phenylalanine. Only the CDR3 DNA is retained, 45 bases long and in frame from the first base. Trimmed from V: 3 bases; trimmed from J: 4 bases; junction bases lacking a gene match: 6. From a lookup of the germline V gene, CDR1 and CDR2 are KGHSH and LQKENI. Using the deep immunoSEQ assay, TCR CDR3 regions were amplified from genomic DNA by multiplex PCR. Genomic DNA extracted from each cell subset was distributed evenly over all wells of several immunoSEQ 96-well plates, and each plate served as one replicate. For sorted subsets, around 200 ng genomic DNA, equal to 30,000 to 35,000 T cell genomes, was loaded into each replicate PCR. Purified libraries were measured with a Qubit 3.0 fluorometer, size-checked on a Bioanalyzer 2100, and measured again with the KAPA Library Quantification kit. Every immunoSEQ 96-well plate was sequenced on a dedicated single-read 150-cycle Illumina NextSeq 550 flow cell. In the authors' own workflow: Because the immunoSEQ output held only junctional sequences and lacked quality scores, the filtering could not match the filtering applied to full-length reads. Sequences were annotated with PyIR, a Python wrapper for IgBLAST v1.9, using IMGT germline references to assign V/J genes and CDR3. Any read was removed if the V/J assignment was weak (E-value above 1e-6), the CDR3 was missing, or the read contained stop codons, out-of-frame junctions, or ambiguous translated residues. V3J clonotypes were defined as sequences sharing the same inferred V gene, J gene, and CDR3 amino acid sequence. Percentage overlap between repertoires was calculated by dividing the number of shared unique clonotypes by the size of the smaller repertoire. Richness of each repertoire was evaluated using RTK rarefaction, the Chao1 estimator, and Recon v2.1 estimates of unobserved clonotypes. Generation probabilities for all TCRbeta clonotypes obtained by the gDNA method from a handful of donors were computed using OLGA. The table was pulled from immuneACCESS by TCRdb, which kept in-frame rearrangements only. Such tables lose some clones; where checked, under half of the loss comes from unresolved V genes, and the rest has no known cause. That table supplies the V and J calls and clone size; D and trimming were determined from the DNA. The sample includes about 2.4 million clones, with roughly 93% observed a single time. The leading ten clones occupy about 0.38% of the sample.

Healthy HIV-negative adults with no recently reported acute infections or vaccinations were included as donors. Every donor was a Caucasian adult living in Nashville, Tennessee, USA. CD4+ T cells were enriched through magnetic negative selection, after which naive cells were positively selected on CD45RA and the remaining negative fraction served as the memory subset. Blood was obtained by leukapheresis, after which PBMCs were separated by Ficoll-Histopaque density gradient centrifugation and cryopreserved in liquid nitrogen vapor phase. Analytical flow cytometry was used to check the purity and quantity of each magnetically sorted T cell population. Genomic DNA was isolated from every sorted fraction and measured by UV absorbance on a Nanodrop 2000c. On the study overall, not on this receptor specifically: Naive subsets generally had larger estimated clonotype richness than memory subsets did. Because the study included only a small number of donors, the genetic and exposure-history diversity represented was limited. Incomplete sequencing was indicated by rarefaction of sorted-subset datasets, despite the large sequencing depth. Compared with non-shared clonotypes, clonotypes shared by all four sorted-subset donors had higher generation probabilities. Only blood was sampled, and tissue TCR repertoires likely differ from those in blood. Sharing across several donors was observed for about 5% of naive CD4, under 4% of naive CD8, 2.3% of memory CD4, and around 0.4% of memory CD8 clonotypes. Based on pairwise subsampling, the degree of clonotype sharing among donors was expected to be affected by sequencing depth.

The rearranged segments are TRBV18 and TRBJ1-1; 9 bases in between match TRBD1. The specimen was naive CD4+ T cells from PBMCs. The cell subset or site label for this specimen denotes: CD45RA+ positively selected. This clonotype was obtained from a man aged 18 to 29 in good health. Some clones in this sample may be carry-over from other donors' samples. Here is the DNA: TGTGCCAGCTCACCTCTAGGACAGGGGTTCACTGAAGCTTTCTTT. Protein translation: CASSPLGQGFTEAFF.